These 7 T cell receptor beta chains were sequenced from one sample in a study of blood T cell repertoires in COVID-19. Assay used: immunoSEQ multiplex PCR; TCRdb lists only in-frame clones, some missing. Seen here are about 76,000 clones, around 88% observed once, and the top ten hold 15% to 20%. Sequencing was carried out using peripheral blood. Receptor source: a human donor in a cohort sampled during active COVID-19.

This clone was picked up one time. J is TRBJ1-2 and V is TRBV4-1; D gene unclear. Trimming took off 10 bases at V and 4 bases at J, with 10 bases between the two ends. This CDR3 spans 11 amino acids. Germline values: CDR1 MGHRA, CDR2 YSYEKL. The CDR3 sequence: CATAGFYGYTF. The CDR3 bases are TGCGCCACGGCGGGATTCTATGGCTACACCTTC.

The J gene is TRBJ1-2, the V gene TRBV4-1, with 8 bases matching TRBD1. With 0 bases clipped from V and 7 bases from J, the junction kept 7 bases outside the gene matches. This CDR3 comprises 15 residues. The germline V gene encodes CDR1 MGHRA and CDR2 YSYEKL. The CDR3 DNA reads TGCGCCAGCAGCCAAGATGCAGGGGGCGATGGTGGCTACACCTTC. Its protein is CASSQDAGGDGGYTF.

The chain employs TRBV28 and TRBJ1-1; unclear D gene. The V end lost 8 bases, the J end lost 4 bases, and 14 bases lay between the germline ends. This CDR3 region has 13 residues. The germline V gene encodes CDR1 MDHEN and CDR2 SYDVKM. CDR3 residues: CASLLTQATEAFF. CDR3 in DNA: TGTGCCAGCTTATTGACGCAGGCCACTGAAGCTTTCTTT.

This clone showed up just once. The chain employs TRBV20-1 and TRBJ1-1, with D hard to call. V was trimmed by 3 bases and J by 0 bases, leaving 5 bases between them. The CDR3 consists of 12 residues. Looked up from germline, CDR1 is DFQATT and CDR2 is SNEGSKA (reference sequence). The CDR3 sequence is CSASSVNTEAFF. The CDR3 DNA sequence: TGCAGTGCTAGTTCGGTGAACACTGAAGCTTTCTTT.

This clone showed up just a few times. J is TRBJ2-3 and V is TRBV7-9; 12 bases match TRBD2. This CDR3 contains 18 residues. CDR1 and CDR2 from the germline V gene are SEHNR and FQNEAQ (reference sequence). V dropped 6 bases and J dropped 0; count of bases not matched to a gene: 10. The CDR3 DNA sequence: TGTGCCAGCAGACGCGGACTAGCGGGGCGACTTAGCACAGATACGCAGTATTTT. This gives the protein CASRRGLAGRLSTDTQYF.

J is TRBJ1-2 and V is TRBV12-3 or TRBV12-4, with a tentative D call TRBD1 (6 bases). This CDR3 spans 13 amino acids. Trimming took 6 bases from V and 8 from J, leaving 16 bases between them. CDR3 amino acids: CASRSTGSSGYTF. CDR3 nucleotides: TGTGCCAGCAGGTCCACAGGGAGTAGCGGCTACACCTTC.

This clone was counted between two and nine times. This chain links TRBV7-2 with TRBJ2-7; no reliable D call. CDR3 length: 12 residues. CDR1 and CDR2 from the germline V gene are SGHTA and FQGNSA. V was clipped by 5 bases and J by 5 bases, with 10 bases between them. The CDR3 reads CASSRLADEQYF. The CDR3 nucleotides are TGTGCCAGCAGCCGACTGGCGGACGAGCAGTACTTC.